The source of this T cell receptor (beta chain) is a study of CD8 T cells in ankylosing spondylitis (TCRdb year 2017). Context from the whole study: The study profiled T cell receptor beta repertoires in healthy donors and ankylosing spondylitis patients to find disease-linked TCR variants. The whole study cohort included over a hundred healthy donors and 20 to 30 ankylosing spondylitis patients. Peripheral blood was sampled, and synovial fluid was also collected from ankylosing spondylitis patients. The research as a whole found: Some TCR beta motif variants had previously been reported in synovial fluid and blood of reactive arthritis patients, which suggested common disease-initiation mechanisms. A TCR beta motif of several highly homologous amino acid variants appeared characteristic of blood from ankylosing spondylitis patients. A CD8+ phenotype was shown by the disease-linked clones, which were found at relatively low frequencies in peripheral blood. The disease-linked clones were reported to be significantly enriched in matched synovial fluid samples from ankylosing spondylitis patients.

Inclusive of the bounding cysteine and phenylalanine, the CDR3 is 15 residues long. This entry keeps only the CDR3 DNA: 45 bases, framed from base 1. V is trimmed back by 2 bases and J by 7 bases, and the junction contains 6 bases that no gene match accounts for. From a lookup of the germline V gene, CDR1 and CDR2 are KGHSH and LQKENI. These reads were obtained on an Illumina HiSeq 2500. TCR beta libraries were prepared by quantitative 5'-RACE with molecular barcodes. The published analysis was carried out like this. Disease-linked TCR variants were identified with a new computational method built on a probabilistic model of VDJ rearrangement. TCRdb reprocessed the public reads (quality trimming at Q25 with fastp, clone calling with MiXCR) and kept in-frame beta chains. Duplicate CDR3 protein sequences are folded into a single record with the most common DNA and genes. TCRdb's processing, not the study's, gives the V and J calls here. The table for this sample lists some 300,000 distinct CDR3 sequences; around 21% of them were counted only once. Jointly, the top ten make up 3.5% to 4.5% of the sample.

Note on this clonotype: Its antigen is currently not known. Nothing much larger sits one base from this clone, and base qualities are not available.

The rearranged segments are TRBV18 and TRBJ1-2, with 11 middle bases fitting TRBD1. The sequenced sample was blood, either unsorted or a sorted T cell fraction (not recorded which). The sequence was obtained from a female donor with ankylosing spondylitis or in good health (not recorded which). The CDR3 region has the sequence CASSPSGQGAAGYTF. The DNA reads TGTGCCAGCTCACCATCTGGACAGGGGGCCGCTGGCTACACCTTC.